A selection of T cell receptor beta chains follows, all from one sample in a study of blood T cell repertoires in COVID-19. Clones were read by immunoSEQ multiplex PCR, and TCRdb kept only the in-frame ones, dropping some. This sample yields about 100,000 clones, of which around nine tenths are seen a single time; 2.9% belongs to the top ten. The sequenced sample was peripheral blood. The receptors were sampled from a woman older than 75 with acute or convalescent COVID-19. Each CDR3 is given with its conserved first and last residue. The D gene is left open where the match is weak. The size entry is marked missing in some rows and otherwise reads once, few, many or a size class.

size	V	J	D	DNA	CDR3
-	TRBV4-3	TRBJ1-4	-	TGCGCCAGCAGCCAAGTTGTCGGGGTCGGTGAAAAACTGTTTTTT	CASSQVVGVGEKLFF
few	TRBV9	TRBJ2-3	TRBD2	TGTGCCAGCAGCCCAGGATTAGGACTAGCGGGGGGGCTGGGAGATACGCAGTATTTT	CASSPGLGLAGGLGDTQYF
-	TRBV7-9	TRBJ2-7	-	TGTGCCAGCAGCTTAGAGGCGGGCGAGCAGTACTTC	CASSLEAGEQYF
-	TRBV19	TRBJ2-5	-	TGTGCCAGTAGTATTGGGGCCGCATCGGAGACCCAGTACTTC	CASSIGAASETQYF
-	TRBV9	TRBJ2-3	TRBD2	TGTGCCAGCAGCCCCCACGGACTAGCGGGGGGGACAGATACGCAGTATTTT	CASSPHGLAGGTDTQYF
-	TRBV2	TRBJ2-5	-	TGTGCCAGCAGCTCCCCGGCGGGGAGGAGAGAGACCCAGTACTTC	CASSSPAGRRETQYF
-	TRBV2	TRBJ2-1	-	TGTGCCAGCAGTGAAGGGGGACTCCCCTACAATGAGCAGTTCTTC	CASSEGGLPYNEQFF
-	TRBV13	TRBJ2-1	TRBD2	TGTGCCAGCAGCTTAGAGGCGCCTAGCGGGAGGGCGAATGAGCAGTTCTTC	CASSLEAPSGRANEQFF
once	TRBV6-2/TRBV6-3	TRBJ1-2	-	TGTGCCAGCAGTCTACTATTACAGGGAGCTAACTATGGCTACACCTTC	CASSLLLQGANYGYTF
-	TRBV7-2	TRBJ2-1	TRBD2	TGTGCCAGCAGCTTGGGTCTAGCGGTCAACAATGAGCAGTTCTTC	CASSLGLAVNNEQFF
-	TRBV29-1	TRBJ2-7	-	TGCAGCGTTGGGCGGGGACCCTACGAGCAGTACTTC	CSVGRGPYEQYF
-	TRBV2	TRBJ1-5	-	TGTGCCAGCAGTGACCAGGGCTACAATCAGCCCCAGCATTTT	CASSDQGYNQPQHF
-	TRBV7-3	TRBJ1-1	-	TGTGCCAGCAGCTCTCAGATGAACACTGAAGCTTTCTTT	CASSSQMNTEAFF
-	TRBV7-9	TRBJ2-7	TRBD2	TGTGCCAGCAGTTATTCCCCCGGACTAGCGGGGGGGCTTGCCCACGAGCAGTACTTC	CASSYSPGLAGGLAHEQYF
-	TRBV2	TRBJ2-2	-	TGTGCCAGCGTAGCGGACGCGAACACCGGGGAGCTGTTTTTT	CASVADANTGELFF
-	TRBV7-2	TRBJ2-1	TRBD2	TGTGCCAGCAGCTTAGCACTAGCGGAATACAATGAGCAGTTCTTC	CASSLALAEYNEQFF
few	TRBV23-1	TRBJ1-5	TRBD1	TGCGCCAGCAGTCACACCAACAGGGACAGTAATCAGCCCCAGCATTTT	CASSHTNRDSNQPQHF
few	TRBV7-2	TRBJ2-1	-	TGTGCCAGCAGCTTACTAGCGCTGAGCTCCTACAATGAGCAGTTCTTC	CASSLLALSSYNEQFF
-	TRBV30	TRBJ1-1	-	TGTGCCTGGAGCCCCCAGGGCGGCACTGAAGCTTTCTTT	CAWSPQGGTEAFF
-	TRBV11-2	TRBJ2-1	-	TGTGCCAGCAGCTTTATACCCATAGCGAACTCCTACAATGAGCAGTTCTTC	CASSFIPIANSYNEQFF
-	TRBV5-1	TRBJ1-1	TRBD1	TGCGCCAGCAGCGCACAGGGGGTAGTAAACACTGAAGCTTTCTTT	CASSAQGVVNTEAFF
once	TRBV7-2	TRBJ2-7	-	TGTGCCAGCAGCTTAGCGCACAGAACCTACGAGCAGTACTTC	CASSLAHRTYEQYF
-	TRBV30	TRBJ1-1	-	TGTGCCTGTGAAAAGGGGCTGAACACTGAAGCTTTCTTT	CACEKGLNTEAFF
-	TRBV9	TRBJ1-3	-	TGTGCCAGCAGCGTAGACCCGGGGTCTGGAAACACCATATATTTT	CASSVDPGSGNTIYF
-	TRBV9	TRBJ1-2	-	TGTGCCAGCAGCGTTAATCCTAACTATGGCTACACCTTC	CASSVNPNYGYTF
-	TRBV27	TRBJ1-6	TRBD1	TGTGCCAGCAGTTTGGGTGGACAGGGGGCGGCCTATAATTCACCCCTCCACTTT	CASSLGGQGAAYNSPLHF
-	TRBV29-1	TRBJ1-2	-	TGCAGCGTTGGCATCGGGAAGGGCTACACCTTC	CSVGIGKGYTF
-	TRBV19	TRBJ1-1	TRBD1	TGTGCCAGTAGTATCGCGCAGGGGGCGGCGGGGGTGAACACTGAAGCTTTCTTT	CASSIAQGAAGVNTEAFF
-	TRBV19	TRBJ2-3	TRBD2	TGTGCCAGTAGAACTAGCGGGTACACAGATACGCAGTATTTT	CASRTSGYTDTQYF
-	TRBV6-5	TRBJ1-4	-	TGTGCCACCGGGGAGGCGGGGGGTGAAAAACTGTTTTTT	CATGEAGGEKLFF
-	TRBV5-6	TRBJ2-5	TRBD1	TGTGCCAGCAGCTCTTACCTTGGGGCCGGGACAGGGGGCAGAGAGACCCAGTACTTC	CASSSYLGAGTGGRETQYF
-	TRBV29-1	TRBJ2-3	-	TGCAGCGTTGAGCGAGGCACAGATACGCAGTATTTT	CSVERGTDTQYF
-	TRBV6-6	TRBJ1-1	-	TGTGCCAGCAGTTTACTAGGAGGGGAGACTGAAGCTTTCTTT	CASSLLGGETEAFF
-	TRBV15	TRBJ1-2	TRBD1	TGTGCCACCAGTGACGGGACAGGGGGTGGCTACACCTTC	CATSDGTGGGYTF
-	TRBV7-2	TRBJ2-1	TRBD1	TGTGCCAGCAGCCGTGACAGGGGGACGGCCAATGAGCAGTTCTTC	CASSRDRGTANEQFF
-	TRBV10-3	TRBJ2-2	-	TGTGCCATCACTGGGGGAGGCCCCGGGGAGCTGTTTTTT	CAITGGGPGELFF
once	TRBV5-1	TRBJ1-6	TRBD1	TGCGCCAGCAGCTTAGGGACAGTTAATTCACCCCTCCACTTT	CASSLGTVNSPLHF
few	TRBV11-2	TRBJ1-5	-	TGTGCCAGCAGCACCGGACTGCCGGGGCCCCAGCATTTT	CASSTGLPGPQHF
-	TRBV18	TRBJ2-7	TRBD2	TGTGCCAGCTCACCGGGACTAGCGGGGGATTACGAGCAGTACTTC	CASSPGLAGDYEQYF
-	TRBV6-2/TRBV6-3	TRBJ2-7	TRBD1	TGTGCCAGCGGCCGAGGACAGGGGAGTGGCGAGCAGTACTTC	CASGRGQGSGEQYF
-	TRBV2	TRBJ2-5	-	TGTGCCAGCAGTGAAGCAAGCACAGACGGCGAGACCCAGTACTTC	CASSEASTDGETQYF
-	TRBV7-2	TRBJ2-2	TRBD2	TGTGCCAGCAGCTTAGCGTTGCGGACTAGCGGGAGGCCCAGGGCCGGGGAGCTGTTTTTT	CASSLALRTSGRPRAGELFF
-	TRBV7-3	TRBJ2-6	-	TGTGCCAGCAGCTCCTCGTTTGGGGCCAACGTCCTGACTTTC	CASSSSFGANVLTF
-	TRBV2	TRBJ1-1	TRBD1	TGTGCCAGCAGTCATCACAGGGGGCCCGATCTCACTGAAGCTTTCTTT	CASSHHRGPDLTEAFF
-	TRBV2	TRBJ2-6	TRBD1	TGTGCCAGCAGTGCCGGGACAGGGGCCTCTGGGGCCAACGTCCTGACTTTC	CASSAGTGASGANVLTF
few	TRBV6-5	TRBJ1-6	TRBD1	TGTGCCAGCAGTTACCGACAGGGGATTTATAATTCACCCCTCCACTTT	CASSYRQGIYNSPLHF
-	TRBV28	TRBJ2-7	TRBD1	TGTGCCAGCAGTTTTGGGACAGGGGCTTACTACGAGCAGTACTTC	CASSFGTGAYYEQYF
few	TRBV4-1	TRBJ1-5	TRBD1	TGCGCCAGCAGCCAAGAACAGGGGAGCAATCAGCCCCAGCATTTT	CASSQEQGSNQPQHF
-	TRBV29-1	TRBJ1-4	-	TGCAGCGTCGGAGGGGGGGTCTACGAAAAACTGTTTTTT	CSVGGGVYEKLFF
-	TRBV5-4	TRBJ1-4	TRBD1	TGTGCCAGCAGCTTGCAGACAGGGGGCGAGGAAAAACTGTTTTTT	CASSLQTGGEEKLFF
-	TRBV7-6	TRBJ1-3	-	TGTGCCAGCAGCCCACGGACAGCTGGAAACACCATATATTTT	CASSPRTAGNTIYF
-	TRBV6-2/TRBV6-3	TRBJ1-5	-	TGTGCCAGCAGTCCGCGGGGGGGGAGATCTCAAAATCAGCCCCAGCATTTT	CASSPRGGRSQNQPQHF
-	TRBV5-1	TRBJ1-1	-	TGCGCCAGCAGCTTGGCCGTGAGCACTGAAGCTTTCTTT	CASSLAVSTEAFF
-	TRBV7-9	TRBJ2-1	TRBD1	TGTGCCAGCAGCTTTCCGGGACAGGGATACAATGAGCAGTTCTTC	CASSFPGQGYNEQFF
-	TRBV7-9	TRBJ1-3	-	TGTGCCAGCAGCTTAGTACGGTCTGGAAACACCATATATTTT	CASSLVRSGNTIYF
-	TRBV9	TRBJ2-1	TRBD2	TGTGCCAGCAGCGTAGGGGCTAGCGGGGGGATGAGTGAGCAGTTCTTC	CASSVGASGGMSEQFF
-	TRBV2	TRBJ1-1	-	TGTGCCAGCAGTCCCGGACAGTTCATCATGAACACTGAAGCTTTCTTT	CASSPGQFIMNTEAFF
-	TRBV19	TRBJ2-7	-	TGTGCCAGTAGTAGGTTTGGTAGCTCCTACGAGCAGTACTTC	CASSRFGSSYEQYF
-	TRBV7-9	TRBJ1-2	TRBD1	TGTGCCAGCAGCCCCAGGGACAGCTCCTATGGCTACACCTTC	CASSPRDSSYGYTF